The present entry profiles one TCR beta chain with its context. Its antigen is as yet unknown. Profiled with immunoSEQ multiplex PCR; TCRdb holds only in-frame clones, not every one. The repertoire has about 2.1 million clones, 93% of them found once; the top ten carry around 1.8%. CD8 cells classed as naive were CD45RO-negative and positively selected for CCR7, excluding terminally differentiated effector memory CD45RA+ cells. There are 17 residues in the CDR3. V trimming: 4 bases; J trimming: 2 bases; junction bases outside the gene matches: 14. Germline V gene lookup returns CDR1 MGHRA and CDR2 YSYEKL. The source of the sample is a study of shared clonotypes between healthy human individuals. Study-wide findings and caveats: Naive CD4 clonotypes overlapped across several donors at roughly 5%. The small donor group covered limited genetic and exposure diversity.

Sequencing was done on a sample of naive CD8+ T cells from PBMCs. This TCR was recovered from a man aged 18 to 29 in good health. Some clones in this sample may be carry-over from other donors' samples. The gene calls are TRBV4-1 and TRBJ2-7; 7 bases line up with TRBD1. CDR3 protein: CASSPPGGRGTPYEQYF. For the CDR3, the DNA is TGCGCCAGCAGCCCCCCTGGCGGCAGGGGGACCCCCTACGAGCAGTACTTC.